This T cell receptor beta chain was profiled in a study of memory CD4+ T cells and cytomegalovirus serostatus. Single viable CD3+CD4+CD8-CD45RO+ cells were sorted as the memory CD4+ T cells. Positive selection with CD4 microbeads enriched total CD4+ T cells. Only in-frame clones appear in the TCRdb table, and some are missing; sequencing was by immunoSEQ multiplex PCR. The data show around 38,000 clones, with roughly four fifths seen just once and roughly 6.7% held by the top ten. The sequence was obtained from an adult in good health and CMV-seronegative. The sample comprised memory CD4+ T cells from blood.

CDR3 region: CASSEGARAKNIQYF. CDR3 sequence (DNA): TGTGCCAGCAGCGAGGGGGCGCGAGCCAAAAACATTCAGTACTTC. The chain joins TRBV7-9 to TRBJ2-4, with TRBD1 identical over 7 bases. Losses at the gene ends were 5 bases for V and 0 bases for J; bases not matched to a gene: 4. In germline, CDR1 is SEHNR, CDR2 FQNEAQ (reference sequence). This CDR3 spans 15 amino acids.